This passage covers 14 T cell receptor beta chains from one sample sequenced in a study of sequential checkpoint blockade in melanoma. Assay: immunoSEQ multiplex PCR; the TCRdb copy retains only in-frame clones and omits some. The table records 30,000 to 40,000 clones, just over 85% of them present only once. As to treatment: randomized to nivolumab then ipilimumab (arm A) or the reverse (arm B). Sequenced here: CD8+ T cells sorted from blood (inferred from file names), sampled from a patient given nivolumab and ipilimumab in sequence. The receptors derive from a human donor with melanoma.

The rearrangement links TRBV6-1 to TRBJ1-5; D gene unclear. The germline gives CDR1 MNHNS, CDR2 SASEGT. V was clipped by 2 bases and J by 0 bases, with 14 bases between them. This CDR3 has 17 residues. CDR3 region: CASSELAPHYSNQPQHF. The CDR3 bases are TGTGCCAGCAGTGAACTTGCTCCGCACTATAGCAATCAGCCCCAGCATTTT.

The chain's CDR3 is CASSVILTGSYSNQPQHF. The DNA for the CDR3 is TGTGCCAGCAGTGTTATATTGACAGGCTCATATAGCAATCAGCCCCAGCATTTT. The chain links TRBV6-1 to TRBJ1-5; possibly TRBD1 for D (6 bases). Germline loops: CDR1 MNHNS, CDR2 SASEGT. V lost 4 bases and J 0 bases, leaving 19 bases between the germline ends. The CDR3 is made up of 18 amino acids.

The V call is TRBV6-5, the J call TRBJ1-2, with D hard to call. V lost 0 bases and J lost 5, with 10 bases in between. CDR3 length equals 14 residues. Germline loops: CDR1 MNHEY, CDR2 SVGAGI. As DNA, the CDR3 is TGTGCCAGCAGTTACTCGGTTCTAGGATATGGCTACACCTTC. It encodes CASSYSVLGYGYTF.

This chain connects TRBV7-2 to TRBJ2-1, with 10 nucleotides matching TRBD2. This CDR3 spans 19 amino acids. V dropped 2 bases and J dropped 0; count of bases not matched to a gene: 10. Germline CDR1 and CDR2: SGHTA and FQGNSA. CDR3 in amino acids: CASSLLAGAAPSSYNEQFF. In nucleotides, the CDR3 is TGTGCCAGCAGCTTACTAGCGGGAGCCGCACCCAGCTCCTACAATGAGCAGTTCTTC. Full variable domain (outside the CDR3, taken from reference TRBV7-2 and TRBJ2-1): GAGVSQSPSNKVTEKGKDVELRCDPISGHTALYWYRQSLGQGLEFLIYFQGNSAPDKSGLPSDRFSAERTGGSVSTLTIQRTQQEDSAVYLCASSLLAGAAPSSYNEQFFGPGTRLTVL.

The chain couples TRBV7-2 to TRBJ2-5; no definite D call. V lost 5 bases and J 1 base, leaving 14 bases between the germline ends. The CDR3 is 15 amino acids. Germline-derived CDR1 and CDR2 are SGHTA and FQGNSA. CDR3 residues: CASSPRDKIQETQYF. The CDR3 nucleotides are TGTGCCAGCAGCCCTCGAGACAAAATCCAAGAGACCCAGTACTTC.

This chain links TRBV27 with TRBJ2-7, with TRBD2 matching 9 bases. The germline gives CDR1 MNHEY, CDR2 SMNVEV (reference sequence). CDR3 length equals 15 residues. V lost 5 bases, J lost 5 bases, and 10 bases stayed unmatched. The CDR3 protein is CASSPYRAGGNEQYF. The CDR3 DNA follows: TGTGCCAGCAGTCCATACAGGGCGGGGGGGAACGAGCAGTACTTC.

The chain has TRBV9 and TRBJ2-3; possibly TRBD1 for D (5 bases). The germline CDR1 and CDR2 sequences are SGDLS and YYNGEE. V was pared by 3 bases and J by 1 base, with 15 bases between. This CDR3 contains 16 residues. The CDR3 loop reads CASSASWGGRTDTQYF. CDR3 DNA sequence: TGTGCCAGCAGCGCCTCTTGGGGCGGACGCACAGATACGCAGTATTTT.

V and J are TRBV4-2 and TRBJ2-7; TRBD2 matches 15 bases. V was clipped by 1 base and J by 5 bases; unmatched bases: 12. Germline V gene data show CDR1 as LGHNA and CDR2 as YNFKEQ. The CDR3 spans 19 residues. CDR3 sequence (DNA): TGTGCCAGCAGCCAAGGGGCCCCCGGGACTAGCGGGAGGAGAAACGAGCAGTACTTC. Its translation is CASSQGAPGTSGRRNEQYF.

This clone was detected only a few times. The chain recombines TRBV7-9 with TRBJ2-1; 11 bases map to TRBD2. The V gene's germline CDR1 is SEHNR and CDR2 FQNEAQ (reference sequence). The CDR3 runs to 15 residues. V lost 4 bases, J lost 2 bases, and 1 base stayed unmatched. The CDR3: CASSSLAGAYNEQFF. In DNA form, the CDR3 reads TGTGCCAGCAGCTCACTAGCGGGAGCCTACAATGAGCAGTTCTTC.

The chain employs TRBV6-1 and TRBJ1-5, with 7 bases identical to TRBD1. V was clipped by 7 bases and J by 1 base; unmatched bases: 1. CDR1 and CDR2 (germline): MNHNS, SASEGT. This CDR3 spans 13 amino acids. As DNA, the CDR3 is TGTGCCAGCACGACAGGGAGCAATCAGCCCCAGCATTTT. Translation: CASTTGSNQPQHF.

CDR3 bases: TGTGCCAGCAGCTTAGATCCAGGGTACGAGCAGTACGTC. Translating it yields CASSLDPGYEQYV. The rearrangement joins TRBV7-2 to TRBJ2-7; TRBD1 might be the D (5 bases). The V gene lost 1 base and the J gene lost 4 bases, with 8 bases spanning the gap. Germline V CDR1 and CDR2: SGHTA, FQGNSA. CDR3 length: 13 residues.

The V gene is TRBV5-4, the J gene TRBJ2-2; 8 nucleotides align to TRBD2. Germline CDR1 SGHNT, CDR2 YYREEE (reference sequence). V dropped 1 base and J dropped 3; count of bases not matched to a gene: 11. This CDR3 is 18 amino acids long. The CDR3 loop is CASSLLASGPGDTGELFF. DNA for the CDR3: TGTGCCAGCAGCTTGTTGGCTAGCGGGCCTGGGGACACCGGGGAGCTGTTTTTT.

The chain is built from TRBV7-3 and TRBJ2-1, with D perhaps TRBD1 (6 bases). Trimming cost V 3 bases and J 0 bases, with 9 bases left between them. This CDR3 is 15 amino acids long. Germline V CDR1 and CDR2: SGHTA, FQGTGA. The CDR3 protein is CASSLGASSYNEQFF. CDR3 coding DNA: TGTGCCAGCAGCTTGGGGGCAAGCTCCTACAATGAGCAGTTCTTC.

The rearrangement joins TRBV7-3 to TRBJ2-1, with 12 positions matching TRBD2. This CDR3 spans 15 amino acids. Germline CDR1 is SGHTA and CDR2 is FQGTGA. Trimming at V came to 5 bases and at J to 4 bases, leaving 3 bases not matched to a gene. This chain's CDR3 is CASSLGLAGYNEQFF. CDR3 nucleotide sequence: TGTGCCAGCAGCCTCGGACTAGCGGGGTACAATGAGCAGTTCTTC. Together with reference TRBV7-3 and TRBJ2-1, the CDR3 gives the full variable domain: GAGVSQTPSNKVTEKGKYVELRCDPISGHTALYWYRQSLGQGPEFLIYFQGTGAADDSGLPNDRFFAVRPEGSVSTLKIQRTERGDSAVYLCASSLGLAGYNEQFFGPGTRLTVL.